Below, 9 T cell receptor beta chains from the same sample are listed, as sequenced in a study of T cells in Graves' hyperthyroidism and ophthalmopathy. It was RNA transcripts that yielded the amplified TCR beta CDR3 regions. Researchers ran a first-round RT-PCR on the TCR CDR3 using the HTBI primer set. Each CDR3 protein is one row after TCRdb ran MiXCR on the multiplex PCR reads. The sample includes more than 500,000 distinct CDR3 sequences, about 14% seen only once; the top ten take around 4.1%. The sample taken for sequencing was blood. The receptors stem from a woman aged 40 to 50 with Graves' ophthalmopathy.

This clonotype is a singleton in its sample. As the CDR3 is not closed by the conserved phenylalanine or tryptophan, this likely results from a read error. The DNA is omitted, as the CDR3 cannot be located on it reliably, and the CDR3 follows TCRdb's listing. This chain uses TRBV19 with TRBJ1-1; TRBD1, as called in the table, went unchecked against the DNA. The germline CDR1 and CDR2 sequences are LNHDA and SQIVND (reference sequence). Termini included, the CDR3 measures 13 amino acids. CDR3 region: CASSLQGATEASS.

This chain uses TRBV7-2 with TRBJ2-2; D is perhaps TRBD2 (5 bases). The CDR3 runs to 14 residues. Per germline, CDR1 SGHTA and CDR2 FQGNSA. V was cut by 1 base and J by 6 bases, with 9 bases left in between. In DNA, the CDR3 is TGTGCCAGCAGCTTAGACGCGGGCTCCGGGGAGCTGTTTTTT. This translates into CASSLDAGSGELFF.

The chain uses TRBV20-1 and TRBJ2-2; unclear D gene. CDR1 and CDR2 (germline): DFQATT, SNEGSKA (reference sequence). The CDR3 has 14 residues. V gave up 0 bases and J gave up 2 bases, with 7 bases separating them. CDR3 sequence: CSARDDSNTGELFF. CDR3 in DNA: TGCAGTGCTAGAGACGATTCAAACACCGGGGAGCTGTTTTTT.

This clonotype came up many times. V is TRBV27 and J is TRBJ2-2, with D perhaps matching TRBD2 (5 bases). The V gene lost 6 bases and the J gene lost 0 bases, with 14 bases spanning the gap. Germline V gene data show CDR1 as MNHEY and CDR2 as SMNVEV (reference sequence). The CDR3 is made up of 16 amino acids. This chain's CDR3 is CASRHRGSPNTGELFF. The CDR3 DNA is TGTGCCAGCAGGCATCGAGGGAGCCCGAACACCGGGGAGCTGTTTTTT.

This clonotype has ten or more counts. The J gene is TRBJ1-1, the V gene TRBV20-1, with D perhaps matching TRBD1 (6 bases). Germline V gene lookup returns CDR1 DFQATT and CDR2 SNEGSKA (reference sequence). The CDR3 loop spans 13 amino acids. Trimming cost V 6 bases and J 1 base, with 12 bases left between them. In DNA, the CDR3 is TGCAGTGCAAACAGGGTGGCGAACACTGAAGCTTTCTTT. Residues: CSANRVANTEAFF.

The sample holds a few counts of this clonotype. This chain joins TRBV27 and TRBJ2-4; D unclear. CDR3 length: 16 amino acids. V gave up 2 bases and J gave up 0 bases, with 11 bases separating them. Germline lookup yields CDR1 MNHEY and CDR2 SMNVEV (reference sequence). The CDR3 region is CASSLGSTGAKNIQYF. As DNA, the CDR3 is TGTGCCAGCAGTTTAGGTTCTACGGGAGCCAAAAACATTCAGTACTTC.

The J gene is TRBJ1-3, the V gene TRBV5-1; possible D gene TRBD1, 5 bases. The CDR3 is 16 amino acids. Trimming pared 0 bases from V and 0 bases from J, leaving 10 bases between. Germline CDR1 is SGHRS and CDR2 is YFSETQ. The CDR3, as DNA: TGCGCCAGCAGCTTGGTGGGGCAAGACTCTGGAAACACCATATATTTT. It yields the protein CASSLVGQDSGNTIYF.

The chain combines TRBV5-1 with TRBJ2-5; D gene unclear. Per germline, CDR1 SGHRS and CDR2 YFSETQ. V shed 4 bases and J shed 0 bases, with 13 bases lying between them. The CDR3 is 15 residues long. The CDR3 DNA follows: TGCGCCAGCAGCGTAGGCGTCTTCAACCAAGAGACCCAGTACTTC. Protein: CASSVGVFNQETQYF. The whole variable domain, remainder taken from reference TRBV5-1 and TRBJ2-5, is KAGVTQTPRYLIKTRGQQVTLSCSPISGHRSVSWYQQTPGQGLQFLFEYFSETQRNKGNFPGRFSGRQFSNSRSEMNVSTLELGDSALYLCASSVGVFNQETQYFGPGTRLLVL.

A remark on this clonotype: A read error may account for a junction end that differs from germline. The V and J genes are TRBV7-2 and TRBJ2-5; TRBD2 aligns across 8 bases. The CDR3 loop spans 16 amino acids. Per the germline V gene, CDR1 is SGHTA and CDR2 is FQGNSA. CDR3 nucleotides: TGTGCCAGCAGCTTTAGCGGGACAAGAGTCCAAGAGACCCAGTGCTTC. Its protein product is CASSFSGTRVQETQCF.